A selection of T cell receptor beta chains follows, all from one sample in a study of cytotoxic CD8 clonotypes in ibrutinib-treated CLL. Sequenced by immunoSEQ multiplex PCR; TCRdb stores in-frame clones only, minus some. The repertoire includes 200,000 to 250,000 clones, roughly three quarters of them detected once, and roughly 10% sits in the top ten. Source: PBMCs, taken after 12 months of ibrutinib treatment. The receptors stem from a human donor with chronic lymphocytic leukemia. Both conserved end residues are part of each CDR3. Fields, in order: J gene, D gene, V gene, CDR3 DNA, CDR3 protein. The D gene is left open where the match is weak.

TRBJ2-7 . TRBV7-3 TGTGCCAGCAGCCCCCAGACTGGCACCTACGAGCAGTACTTC CASSPQTGTYEQYF
TRBJ1-6 TRBD1 TRBV5-8 TGTGCCAGCAGCGTGGGACAGGGACTGGGATCACCCCTCCACTTT CASSVGQGLGSPLHF
TRBJ1-1 TRBD1 TRBV2 TGTGCCAGCAGGACGGACAGGGGTGAAGCTTTCTTT CASRTDRGEAFF
TRBJ2-1 TRBD1 TRBV11-3 TGTGCCAGCAGCTTAGGAGACAGGGGGAAAGATGAGCAGTTCTTC CASSLGDRGKDEQFF
TRBJ1-6 TRBD1 TRBV15 TGTGCCACCAGGGACAGGGGAGGTCTCGCCTATAATTCACCCCTCCACTTT CATRDRGGLAYNSPLHF
TRBJ2-3 . TRBV25-1 TGTGCCAGCAGCGCCCCGGGAACTAGCACAGATACGCAGTATTTT CASSAPGTSTDTQYF
TRBJ1-1 . TRBV11-2 TGCGCCTCCCGGGTGGGGGCTGAAGCTTTCTTT CASRVGAEAFF
TRBJ1-5 . TRBV6-5 TGTGCCAGCAGTTACGCCCGGCCGGCGAGCAATCAGCCCCAGCATTTT CASSYARPASNQPQHF
TRBJ2-7 TRBD2 TRBV6-6 TGTGCCAGCAGGCTTAGGACTAGCGGGGTCTTCTACGAGCAGTACTTC CASRLRTSGVFYEQYF
TRBJ1-2 TRBD1 TRBV30 TGTGCCTGGAGTGTCGGCCGGGACAGGGACCTCTCAACTTACTATGGCTACACCTTC CAWSVGRDRDLSTYYGYTF
TRBJ2-7 . TRBV5-6 TGTGCCAGCAGCTTTCGTCCGCGTTTCTCCTACGAGCAGTACTTC CASSFRPRFSYEQYF
TRBJ2-7 . TRBV19 TGTGCCAGTAGTCCGGGCCCGAGCTCCTACGAGCAGTACTTC CASSPGPSSYEQYF
TRBJ2-2 . TRBV29-1 TGCAGCGTTGAGATGAGGGCCGGGGAGCTGTTTTTT CSVEMRAGELFF
TRBJ1-2 . TRBV27 TGTGCCAGCAGTTTATCCCGGGCCTTAGAGGCCGGCTACACCTTC CASSLSRALEAGYTF
TRBJ2-7 . TRBV7-8 TGTGCCAGCAGCCAAAGACCCGTCCACGAGCAGTACTTC CASSQRPVHEQYF
TRBJ2-3 TRBD2 TRBV11-2 TGTGCCAGCAGCTTGAGCGGGGGGGCGACAGATACGCAGTATTTT CASSLSGGATDTQYF
TRBJ2-2 . TRBV6-5 TGTGCCAGCAGTTACGGGGGGGGCAGGTCCGGGGAGCTGTTTTTT CASSYGGGRSGELFF
TRBJ1-1 . TRBV30 TGTGCCTGGAATGAACAGGGAAACACTGAAGCTTTCTTT CAWNEQGNTEAFF